The 19 T cell receptor beta chains presented below share a single source sample, sequenced in a study of T cell repertoires in cytomegalovirus infection. One entry per CDR3 protein results from TCRdb running MiXCR on the reads. The profile shows about 920,000 distinct CDR3 sequences, around 30% of them singletons. Antigens for these TCRs are unknown. The sample here was cultured CD8+ T cells from PBMCs, taken from culture after CMV antigen stimulation. Source of these receptors: a human donor in good health (CMV status not recorded). Some clones in this sample may be carry-over from other donors' samples.

Only one count was recorded for this clonotype. This may be a read error: a much more frequent sequence differs by one nucleotide. The rearrangement uses TRBV6-5 and TRBJ2-7; weak D call: TRBD2 (6 bases). The CDR3 runs to 15 residues. Germline V gene lookup returns CDR1 MNHEY and CDR2 SVGAGI. The CDR3 is CAGSEDYSLTDEQYF. The CDR3, as DNA: TGTGCCGGCAGCGAGGACTACTCTCTTACCGACGAGCAGTACTTC.

This clonotype has just a few counts. This sequence joins TRBV9 and TRBJ1-2; D is undetermined. The CDR3 runs to 12 residues. Trimming removed 5 bases at V and 4 bases at J, with 9 bases between. Looked up from germline, CDR1 is SGDLS and CDR2 is YYNGEE. DNA for the CDR3: TGTGCCAGCAGGCGTAGCCCCTATGGCTACACCTTC. This gives the protein CASRRSPYGYTF.

This clonotype has at least ten counts. This chain joins TRBV7-2 and TRBJ1-5; TRBD1 matches at 8 bases. Germline V lookup: CDR1 SGHTA, CDR2 FQGNSA. This CDR3 has 16 amino acids. J lost 6 bases, V lost 2 bases, and 9 bases had no gene match. The CDR3 loop reads CASSLPGTGFLQPQHF. The CDR3, as DNA: TGTGCCAGCAGCTTACCCGGGACAGGATTTCTTCAGCCCCAGCATTTT.

This clonotype was found a few times. This chain joins TRBV19 and TRBJ2-1; D is undetermined. From germline, CDR1 is LNHDA and CDR2 SQIVND (reference sequence). The CDR3 extends over 14 amino acids. V gave up 0 bases and J gave up 6 bases, with 9 bases separating them. This CDR3 reads CASSIDGHSNEQFF. As DNA, the CDR3 is TGTGCCAGTAGTATAGACGGCCACTCCAATGAGCAGTTCTTC.

The gene calls are TRBV7-3 and TRBJ2-1; TRBD1 agrees at 8 bases. The V and J ends lost 5 bases and 6 bases, in that order; junction bases with no gene match: 12. CDR3 length: 16 residues. Per the germline V gene, CDR1 is SGHTA and CDR2 is FQGTGA. The CDR3 region has the DNA TGTGCCAGCAGCCCCCCGGGACAGGCCCTACTCAATGAGCAGTTCTTC. Translated, it gives CASSPPGQALLNEQFF.

This chain joins TRBV12-3 or TRBV12-4 and TRBJ1-5; unclear D gene. Trimming removed 3 bases at V and 6 bases at J, with 12 bases between. There are 14 residues in the CDR3. This CDR3 reads CASSLSGEGQPQHF. As DNA, the CDR3 is TGTGCCAGCAGTTTGTCCGGTGAGGGTCAGCCCCAGCATTTT.

In its sample, this clonotype was seen a few times. V gene TRBV6-2 or TRBV6-3 combines with J gene TRBJ1-1; D remains ambiguous. Trimming took 0 bases from V and 5 from J, leaving 4 bases between them. Germline CDR1 is MNHEY and CDR2 is SVGEGT. CDR3 length: 12 amino acids. CDR3 DNA sequence: TGTGCCAGCAGTTACTCTTGGACTGAAGCTTTCTTT. Translated: CASSYSWTEAFF.

The rearrangement joins TRBV29-1 to TRBJ1-2; no reliable D call. V was cut by 7 bases and J by 5 bases, with 23 bases left in between. The CDR3 consists of 15 residues. Germline CDR1 SQVTM, CDR2 ANQGSEA. Here the CDR3 reads CSANPTGERDYGYTF. The CDR3 DNA reads TGCAGCGCCAACCCTACCGGGGAGAGGGATTATGGCTACACCTTC. Looking up the rest from reference TRBV29-1 and TRBJ1-2 gives the full variable domain: SAVISQKPSRDICQRGTSLTIQCQVDSQVTMMFWYRQQPGQSLTLIATANQGSEATYESGFVIDKFPISRPNLTFSTLTVSNMSPEDSSIYLCSANPTGERDYGYTFGSGTRLTVV.

The chain joins TRBV3-1 to TRBJ2-3; D is possibly TRBD1 or TRBD2 (6 bases each). With 1 base removed from V and 4 bases from J, the gap between germline ends came to 15 bases. Germline lookup yields CDR1 LGHDT and CDR2 YNNKEL (reference sequence). CDR3 length: 16 residues. The CDR3 reads CASSQVVRGPADTQYF. In DNA form, the CDR3 reads TGTGCCAGCAGCCAAGTTGTTCGGGGGCCCGCAGATACGCAGTATTTT.

This rearrangement joins TRBV28 to TRBJ2-5; 13 bases are a match to TRBD2. Trimming took 7 bases from V and 1 from J; bases not matched to a gene: 9. The germline CDR1 and CDR2 sequences are MDHEN and SYDVKM. The CDR3 is made up of 17 amino acids. The CDR3 nucleotides are TGTGCCAGCACCCCTCTCTGGACTAGCGGGGGCCAAGAGACCCAGTACTTC. Translating it yields CASTPLWTSGGQETQYF.

The rearrangement links TRBV7-2 to TRBJ1-1; 9 nucleotides agree with TRBD1. The V segment lost 5 bases and the J segment 4 bases; nucleotides outside the gene matches: 8. CDR1 is SGHTA and CDR2 is FQGNSA in the germline V gene. CDR3 length: 15 amino acids. The CDR3 region is CASSVHRGPGTEAFF. CDR3 DNA: TGTGCCAGCAGCGTTCACAGGGGGCCTGGCACTGAAGCTTTCTTT.

The rearrangement uses TRBV24-1 and TRBJ1-2; D uncertain. The V end was cut by 0 bases, the J end by 8 bases, with 9 bases between. The CDR3 length is 13 residues. The V gene's germline CDR1 is KGHDR and CDR2 SFDVKD. CDR3 sequence: CATSDLEGWGYTF. CDR3 nucleotide sequence: TGTGCCACCAGTGATTTGGAGGGTTGGGGCTACACCTTC.

The gene calls are TRBV6-1 and TRBJ2-7, with 11 bases that match TRBD1. J gave up 2 bases and V 5 bases, and 5 bases lay outside the gene matches. The CDR3 runs to 15 residues. Germline lookup yields CDR1 MNHNS and CDR2 SASEGT. In DNA, the CDR3 is TGTGCCAGCAGTTTACGGACAGGGGGCCCCTACGAGCAGTACGTC. Translating it yields CASSLRTGGPYEQYV.

This clonotype has a handful of counts. One junction end disagrees with the germline gene, perhaps due to a read error. V and J are TRBV12-3 or TRBV12-4 and TRBJ2-2; 9 bases are shared with TRBD2. This CDR3 comprises 14 residues. CDR3 in DNA: TGTGCCAGCAGTCTAGCGGGGAGGGACGGGGAGCTGTTTTTT. Residues: CASSLAGRDGELFF.

The gene calls are TRBV4-3 and TRBJ2-2, with 11 bases fitting TRBD1. The CDR3 is 18 residues long. Trimming cost V 3 bases and J 5 bases; bases outside gene matches: 11. The germline gives CDR1 LGHNA, CDR2 YSLEER. The CDR3 spells CASSHGQGAIRSTGELFF. CDR3 DNA sequence: TGCGCCAGCAGCCACGGACAGGGGGCGATTAGGTCGACCGGGGAGCTGTTTTTT.

This clonotype was detected only a few times. The gene calls are TRBV5-5 and TRBJ2-5; possibly TRBD1 for D (6 bases). The ends were cut back, 4 bases at V and 1 base at J, with 8 bases in the middle. Germline assignment: CDR1 SGHKS and CDR2 YYEKEE (reference sequence). This CDR3 has 13 residues. CDR3 sequence (DNA): TGTGCCAGCAGCGACAGGCCCCAAGAGACCCAGTACTTC. Amino acid sequence: CASSDRPQETQYF.

This clonotype appeared a single time. CDR3 amino acids: CASSLGGHGSAGNTIYF. Here the CDR3 DNA reads TGTGCCAGCAGCTTAGGAGGACACGGTTCCGCTGGAAACACCATATATTTT. The rearrangement uses TRBV7-6 and TRBJ1-3, with D perhaps TRBD1 (5 bases). The CDR3 runs 17 residues. CDR1 and CDR2 (germline): SGHVS, FNYEAQ. V lost 1 base to trimming and J lost 2 bases, with 15 bases between them. The whole variable domain, remainder taken from reference TRBV7-6 and TRBJ1-3, is GAGVSQSPRYKVTKRGQDVALRCDPISGHVSLYWYRQALGQGPEFLTYFNYEAQQDKSGLPNDRFSAERPEGSISTLTIQRTEQRDSAMYRCASSLGGHGSAGNTIYFGEGSWLTVV.

At least ten counts were recorded for this clonotype. The chain combines TRBV7-6 with TRBJ1-1; TRBD1 matches at 7 bases. CDR1 is SGHVS, CDR2 FNYEAQ, per germline. The CDR3 has 15 residues. V gave up 5 bases and J gave up 0 bases; unmatched junction bases: 6. The CDR3 region is CASSRGQDMNTEAFF. The CDR3 coding sequence is TGTGCCAGCAGCCGCGGACAGGACATGAACACTGAAGCTTTCTTT. Using reference TRBV7-6 and TRBJ1-1 for the parts outside the CDR3, the full variable domain is GAGVSQSPRYKVTKRGQDVALRCDPISGHVSLYWYRQALGQGPEFLTYFNYEAQQDKSGLPNDRFSAERPEGSISTLTIQRTEQRDSAMYRCASSRGQDMNTEAFFGQGTRLTVV.

This rearrangement joins TRBV11-3 to TRBJ2-5, with 8 bases lining up with TRBD1. From germline, CDR1 is SGHNT and CDR2 YENEEA. The CDR3 length is 16 residues. V shed 4 bases and J 1 base; nucleotides not matched to a gene: 8. CDR3: CASSSTTDRGQETQYF. CDR3 DNA: TGTGCCAGCAGCTCAACGACTGACAGGGGCCAAGAGACCCAGTACTTC.